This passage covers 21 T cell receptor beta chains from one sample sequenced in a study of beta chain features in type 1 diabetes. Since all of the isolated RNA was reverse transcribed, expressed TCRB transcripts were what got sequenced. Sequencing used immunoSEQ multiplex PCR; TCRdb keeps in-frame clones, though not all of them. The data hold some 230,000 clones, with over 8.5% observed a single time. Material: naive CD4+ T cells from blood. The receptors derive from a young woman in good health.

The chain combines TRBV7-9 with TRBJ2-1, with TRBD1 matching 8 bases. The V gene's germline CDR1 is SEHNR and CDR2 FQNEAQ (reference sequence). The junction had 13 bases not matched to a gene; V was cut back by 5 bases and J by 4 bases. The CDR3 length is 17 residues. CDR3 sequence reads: CASSTSPTGGFYNEQFF. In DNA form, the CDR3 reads TGTGCCAGCAGCACTTCCCCAACAGGGGGATTTTACAATGAGCAGTTCTTC.

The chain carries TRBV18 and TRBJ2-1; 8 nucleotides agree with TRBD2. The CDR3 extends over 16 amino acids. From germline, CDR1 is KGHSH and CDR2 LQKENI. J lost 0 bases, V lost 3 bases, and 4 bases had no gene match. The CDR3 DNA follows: TGTGCCAGCTCACCCCTCAGCGGGGGCTCCTACAATGAGCAGTTCTTC. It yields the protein CASSPLSGGSYNEQFF.

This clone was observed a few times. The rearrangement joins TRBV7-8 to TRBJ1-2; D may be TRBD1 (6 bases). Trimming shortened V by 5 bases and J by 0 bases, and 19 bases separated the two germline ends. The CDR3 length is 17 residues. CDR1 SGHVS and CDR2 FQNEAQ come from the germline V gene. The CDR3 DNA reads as TGTGCCAGCAGCCGGAACTTTCGGGACATAACTAACTATGGCTACACCTTC. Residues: CASSRNFRDITNYGYTF.

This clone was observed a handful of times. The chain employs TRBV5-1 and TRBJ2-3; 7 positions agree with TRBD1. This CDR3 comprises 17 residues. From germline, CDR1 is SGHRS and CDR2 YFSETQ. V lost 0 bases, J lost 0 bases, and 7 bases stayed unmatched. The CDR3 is CASSLGRWDRSTDTQYF. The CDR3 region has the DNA TGCGCCAGCAGCTTGGGGCGTTGGGACAGAAGCACAGATACGCAGTATTTT.

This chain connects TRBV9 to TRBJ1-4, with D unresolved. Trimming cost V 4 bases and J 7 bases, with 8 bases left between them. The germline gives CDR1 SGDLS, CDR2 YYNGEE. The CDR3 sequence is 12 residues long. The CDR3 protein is CASSRVGEKLFF. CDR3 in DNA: TGTGCCAGCAGCCGAGTTGGTGAAAAACTGTTTTTT.

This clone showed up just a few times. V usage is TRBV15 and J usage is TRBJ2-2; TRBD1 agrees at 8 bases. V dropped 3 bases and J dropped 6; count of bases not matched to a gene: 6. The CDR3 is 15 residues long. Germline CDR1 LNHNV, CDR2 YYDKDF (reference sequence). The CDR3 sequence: CATSSPTGAAGELFF. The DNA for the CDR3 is TGTGCCACCAGCAGCCCGACAGGGGCGGCCGGGGAGCTGTTTTTT.

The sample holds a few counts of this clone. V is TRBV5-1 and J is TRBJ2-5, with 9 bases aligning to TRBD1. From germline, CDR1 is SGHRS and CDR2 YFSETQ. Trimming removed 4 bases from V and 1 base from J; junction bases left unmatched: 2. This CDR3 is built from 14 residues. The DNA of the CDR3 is TGCGCCAGCAGCGCGACAGGGGGCCAAGAGACCCAGTACTTC. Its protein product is CASSATGGQETQYF.

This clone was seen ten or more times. The CDR3: CASSRTENTEAFF. In nucleotides, the CDR3 is TGTGCCAGCAGTCGGACAGAGAACACTGAAGCTTTCTTT. The V gene is TRBV5-4, the J gene TRBJ1-1, with TRBD1 as a possible D gene (6 bases). The CDR3 covers 13 residues. V was shortened by 5 bases and J by 1 base, with 9 bases between the two germline ends. Germline V gene data show CDR1 as SGHNT and CDR2 as YYREEE (reference sequence).

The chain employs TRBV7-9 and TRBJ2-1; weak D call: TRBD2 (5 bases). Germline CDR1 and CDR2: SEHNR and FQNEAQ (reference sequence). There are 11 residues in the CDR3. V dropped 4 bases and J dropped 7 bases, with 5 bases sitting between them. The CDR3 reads CASSSGNEQFF. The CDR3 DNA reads TGTGCCAGCAGCTCGGGGAATGAGCAGTTCTTC.

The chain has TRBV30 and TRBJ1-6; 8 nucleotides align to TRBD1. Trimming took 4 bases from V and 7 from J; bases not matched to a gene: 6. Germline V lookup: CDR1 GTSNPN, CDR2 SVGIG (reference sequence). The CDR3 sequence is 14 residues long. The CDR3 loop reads CAWKSGTGNSPLHF. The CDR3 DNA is TGTGCCTGGAAGTCCGGGACAGGCAATTCACCCCTCCACTTT.

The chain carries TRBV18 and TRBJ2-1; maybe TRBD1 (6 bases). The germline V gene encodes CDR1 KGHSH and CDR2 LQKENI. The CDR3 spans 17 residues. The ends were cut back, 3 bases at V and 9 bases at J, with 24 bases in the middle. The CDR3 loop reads CASSPQPTTGEQGEQFF. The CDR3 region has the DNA TGTGCCAGCTCACCCCAACCGACGACAGGTGAGCAAGGTGAGCAGTTCTTC.

The CDR3 region is CASSATSGALMGEQYF. CDR3 bases: TGTGCCAGCAGCGCGACTAGCGGGGCTTTAATGGGAGAGCAGTACTTC. The gene calls are TRBV9 and TRBJ2-7, with 11 nucleotides matching TRBD2. The CDR3 extends over 16 amino acids. Germline CDR1 and CDR2: SGDLS and YYNGEE. The J segment lost 7 bases and the V segment lost 3 bases, leaving 12 bases of the junction unmatched. The entire variable domain, with the rest obtained from reference TRBV9 and TRBJ2-7, is as follows: DSGVTQTPKHLITATGQRVTLRCSPRSGDLSVYWYQQSLDQGLQFLIQYYNGEERAKGNILERFSAQQFPDLHSELNLSSLELGDSALYFCASSATSGALMGEQYFGPGTRLTVT.

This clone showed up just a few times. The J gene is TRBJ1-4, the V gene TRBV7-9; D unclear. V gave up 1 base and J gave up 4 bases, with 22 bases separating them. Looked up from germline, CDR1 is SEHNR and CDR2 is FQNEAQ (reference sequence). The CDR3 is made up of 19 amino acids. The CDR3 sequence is CASSLGGGTASYSNEKLFF. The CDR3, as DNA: TGTGCCAGCAGCTTAGGCGGAGGCACGGCGTCATATAGTAATGAAAAACTGTTTTTT.

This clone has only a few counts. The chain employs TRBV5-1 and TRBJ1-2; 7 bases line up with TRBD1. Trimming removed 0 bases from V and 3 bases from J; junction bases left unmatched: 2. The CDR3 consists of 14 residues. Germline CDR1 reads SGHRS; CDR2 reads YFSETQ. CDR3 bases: TGCGCCAGCAGCTTGGGACAGGGCCACTATGGCTACACCTTC. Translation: CASSLGQGHYGYTF.

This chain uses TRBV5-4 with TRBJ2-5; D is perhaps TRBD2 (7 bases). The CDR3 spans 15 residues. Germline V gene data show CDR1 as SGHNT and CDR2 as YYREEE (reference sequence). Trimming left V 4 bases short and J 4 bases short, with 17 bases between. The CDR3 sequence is CASSQGGAVGETQYF. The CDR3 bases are TGTGCCAGCAGCCAAGGGGGGGCCGTGGGAGAGACCCAGTACTTC.

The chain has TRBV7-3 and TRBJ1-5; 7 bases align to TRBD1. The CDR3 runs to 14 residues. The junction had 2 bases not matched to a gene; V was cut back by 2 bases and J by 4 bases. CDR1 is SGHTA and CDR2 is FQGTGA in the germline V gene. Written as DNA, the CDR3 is TGTGCCAGCAGCTTACCACAGGGGAATCAGCCCCAGCATTTT. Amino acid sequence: CASSLPQGNQPQHF.

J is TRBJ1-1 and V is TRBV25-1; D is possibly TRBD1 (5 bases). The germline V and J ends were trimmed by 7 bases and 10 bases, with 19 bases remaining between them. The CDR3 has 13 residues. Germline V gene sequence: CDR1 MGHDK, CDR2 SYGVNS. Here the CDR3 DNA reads TGTGCCAGCATCGAGCGGGGGTCTGGTGTAGCTTTCTTT. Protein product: CASIERGSGVAFF.

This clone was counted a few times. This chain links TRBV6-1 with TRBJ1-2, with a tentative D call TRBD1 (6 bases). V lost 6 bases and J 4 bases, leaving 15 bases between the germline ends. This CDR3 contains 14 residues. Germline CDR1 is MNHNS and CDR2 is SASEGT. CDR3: CASRASQGSYGYTF. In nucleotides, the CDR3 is TGTGCCAGCAGGGCCTCTCAGGGGAGCTATGGCTACACCTTC.

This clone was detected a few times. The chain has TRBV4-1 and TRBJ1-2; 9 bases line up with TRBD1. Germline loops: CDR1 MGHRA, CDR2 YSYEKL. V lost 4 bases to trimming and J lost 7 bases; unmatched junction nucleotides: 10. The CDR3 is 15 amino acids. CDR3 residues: CASSLLDRGKGGYTF. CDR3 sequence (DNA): TGCGCCAGCAGCCTTCTGGACAGGGGCAAGGGTGGCTACACCTTC.

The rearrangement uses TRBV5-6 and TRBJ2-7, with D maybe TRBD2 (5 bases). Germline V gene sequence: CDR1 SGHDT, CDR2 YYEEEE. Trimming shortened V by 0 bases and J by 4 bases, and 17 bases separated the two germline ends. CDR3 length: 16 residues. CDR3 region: CASSLAGAGSGYEQYF. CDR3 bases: TGTGCCAGCAGCTTGGCTGGTGCGGGTAGTGGGTACGAGCAGTACTTC. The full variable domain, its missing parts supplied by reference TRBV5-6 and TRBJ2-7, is DAGVTQSPTHLIKTRGQQVTLRCSPKSGHDTVSWYQQALGQGPQFIFQYYEEEERQRGNFPDRFSGHQFPNYSSELNVNALLLGDSALYLCASSLAGAGSGYEQYFGPGTRLTVT.

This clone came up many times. This chain's CDR3 is CASSPGDRGNNQPQHF. DNA of the CDR3: TGTGCCAGCAGCCCTGGGGACAGGGGCAACAATCAGCCCCAGCATTTT. The chain employs TRBV7-9 and TRBJ1-5, with 10 nucleotides matching TRBD1. The CDR3 runs 16 residues. Looked up from germline, CDR1 is SEHNR and CDR2 is FQNEAQ (reference sequence). With 5 bases clipped from V and 3 bases from J, the junction kept 7 bases outside the gene matches.